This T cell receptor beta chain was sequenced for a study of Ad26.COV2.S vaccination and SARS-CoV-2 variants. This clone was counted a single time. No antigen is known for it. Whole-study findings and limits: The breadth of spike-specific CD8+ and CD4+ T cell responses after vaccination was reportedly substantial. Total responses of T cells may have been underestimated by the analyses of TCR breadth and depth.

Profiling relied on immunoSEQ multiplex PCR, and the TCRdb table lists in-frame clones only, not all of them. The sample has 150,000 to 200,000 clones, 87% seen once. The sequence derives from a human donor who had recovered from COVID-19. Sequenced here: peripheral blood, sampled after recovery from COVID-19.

CDR3 region: CASSLSIPRVPVSPEAFF. The CDR3 nucleotides read TGTGCCAGCAGTTTATCTATCCCCAGGGTGCCTGTCAGCCCTGAAGCTTTCTTT. This chain links TRBV27 with TRBJ1-1; D may be TRBD1 (5 bases). Per the germline V gene, CDR1 is MNHEY and CDR2 is SMNVEV (reference sequence). The CDR3 is 18 amino acids. The germline V and J ends were trimmed by 0 bases and 6 bases, with 23 bases remaining between them.